These 18 T cell receptor beta chains were sequenced from one sample in a study of T cells after yellow fever vaccination. TCRdb processed the 5' RACE reads anew with MiXCR; each CDR3 protein has one entry. This table has more than 300,000 distinct CDR3 sequences, roughly a tenth appearing once. The material sequenced was CD4+ T cells sorted from PBMCs, taken 45 days after the yellow fever booster vaccination. The receptor source for this set is a man aged 18-30 years who received the YFV17D yellow fever vaccine.

The sample holds a few counts of this clonotype. The chain carries TRBV6-6 and TRBJ2-7, with 7 bases identical to TRBD1. This CDR3 spans 14 amino acids. Germline V CDR1 and CDR2: MNHNY, SVGAGI (reference sequence). The J segment lost 0 bases and the V segment lost 6 bases, leaving 5 bases of the junction unmatched. In DNA, the CDR3 is TGTGCCAGCAGAGGGACAGCGAGCTCCTACGAGCAGTACGTC. Protein product: CASRGTASSYEQYV.

This clonotype was seen only a few times. The chain links TRBV4-3 to TRBJ2-3; 10 positions agree with TRBD2. With V trimmed by 0 bases and J by 5 bases, 11 bases remained unmatched. The germline V gene has CDR1 LGHNA and CDR2 YSLEER. CDR3 length: 18 residues. In nucleotides, the CDR3 is TGCGCCAGCAGCCAAGATCTAGCGGGGGTAGGGGGAGAAGATACGCAGTATTTT. Amino acid sequence: CASSQDLAGVGGEDTQYF.

This sequence joins TRBV6-5 and TRBJ1-1; tentative D call: TRBD1 (6 bases). The CDR3 contains 12 residues. Germline-derived CDR1 and CDR2 are MNHEY and SVGAGI. With 9 bases removed from V and 0 bases from J, the gap between germline ends came to 8 bases. The CDR3 sequence is CASYRVNTEAFF. The CDR3 bases are TGTGCCAGTTACAGGGTGAACACTGAAGCTTTCTTT.

The gene calls are TRBV15 and TRBJ2-1, with TRBD2 matching over 7 bases. Germline values: CDR1 LNHNV, CDR2 YYDKDF (reference sequence). The trim removed 6 bases at V and 0 bases at J, leaving 8 bases unmatched. The CDR3 loop spans 16 amino acids. This chain's CDR3 is CATRSFGGSSYNEQFF. Here the CDR3 DNA reads TGTGCCACCAGATCCTTCGGGGGGAGCTCCTACAATGAGCAGTTCTTC.

The rearrangement joins TRBV7-9 to TRBJ2-1; the match to TRBD1 covers 7 bases. The trim removed 7 bases at V and 4 bases at J, leaving 10 bases unmatched. Germline V gene lookup returns CDR1 SEHNR and CDR2 FQNEAQ (reference sequence). CDR3 size: 15 residues. The DNA of the CDR3 is TGTGCCAGCACCCGAGCCGGGACAGCATACAATGAGCAGTTCTTC. This translates into CASTRAGTAYNEQFF.

This clonotype was counted ten times or more. CDR3 sequence (DNA): TGTGCCAGCAGCTTAGCAAGGACAGTGGAGACCCAGTACTTC. It specifies CASSLARTVETQYF. This chain joins TRBV7-2 and TRBJ2-5, with D possibly TRBD1 on 6 matching bases. Germline loops: CDR1 SGHTA, CDR2 FQGNSA. The V gene lost 0 bases and the J gene lost 5 bases, with 10 bases spanning the gap. The CDR3 loop spans 14 amino acids.

This clonotype was recorded at least ten times. The chain carries TRBV5-4 and TRBJ2-1; TRBD2 is a possible D gene (5 bases). The CDR3 is made up of 12 amino acids. Looked up from germline, CDR1 is SGHNT and CDR2 is YYREEE (reference sequence). V was pared by 0 bases and J by 7 bases, with 5 bases between. CDR3 amino acids: CASSLGRNEQFF. The CDR3 region has the DNA TGTGCCAGCAGCTTGGGGAGGAATGAGCAGTTCTTC.

The chain has TRBV12-3 or TRBV12-4 and TRBJ1-2, with 8 bases identical to TRBD1. CDR3 length equals 15 residues. V was clipped by 5 bases and J by 8 bases; unmatched bases: 13. The CDR3 nucleotides read TGTGCCAGCAGTCAGCAAGGACAGGGAGTAGGAGGCTACACCTTC. It specifies CASSQQGQGVGGYTF.

This clonotype appeared a few times. This chain connects TRBV10-3 to TRBJ1-2; D is possibly TRBD1 (5 bases). Per germline, CDR1 ENHRY and CDR2 SYGVKD. V dropped 6 bases and J dropped 11 bases, with 10 bases sitting between them. The CDR3 length is 10 residues. CDR3 DNA: TGTGCCATCAGGCAACAGGAATACACCTTC. Translation: CAIRQQEYTF.

In this sample, this clonotype turned up a few times. The CDR3 DNA follows: TGTGCCAGCATTCGGAGGGCGGGGAACACTGAAGCTTTCTTT. It is translated as CASIRRAGNTEAFF. The chain joins TRBV27 to TRBJ1-1; D is ambiguous. The CDR3 runs to 14 residues. Between the trimmed V and J ends, which lost 7 bases and 1 base, there was a span of 13 bases. Germline V gives CDR1 MNHEY, CDR2 SMNVEV (reference sequence).

The sample holds a few counts of this clonotype. The CDR3 DNA sequence: TGTGCCAGCAGTTATCCGAGGTTAGGGGTTAATGAGCAGTTCTTC. Translation gives CASSYPRLGVNEQFF. The chain carries TRBV6-5 and TRBJ2-1; possible D gene TRBD1, 5 bases. The CDR3 spans 15 residues. Trimming removed 3 bases from V and 7 bases from J, with 16 bases in between. Germline-derived CDR1 and CDR2 are MNHEY and SVGAGI.

This clonotype was observed a few times. V usage is TRBV29-1 and J usage is TRBJ1-1; D is unresolved. Germline CDR1 is SQVTM and CDR2 is ANQGSEA. Between the trimmed V and J ends, which lost 5 bases and 1 base, there was a span of 14 bases. There are 14 residues in the CDR3. The CDR3 reads CSVRVEGRNTEAFF. The CDR3 bases are TGCAGCGTTCGGGTGGAGGGCAGGAACACTGAAGCTTTCTTT.

This clonotype was counted ten times or more. V usage is TRBV7-2 and J usage is TRBJ1-2; 7 bases align to TRBD1. Losses at the gene ends were 5 bases for V and 4 bases for J; bases not matched to a gene: 7. CDR3 size: 14 residues. Looked up from germline, CDR1 is SGHTA and CDR2 is FQGNSA. The DNA for the CDR3 is TGTGCCAGCAGCCTAACCGGGACAGCCTATGGCTACACCTTC. This sequence encodes CASSLTGTAYGYTF.

V is TRBV20-1 and J is TRBJ2-3; D call uncertain. Germline V gene data show CDR1 as DFQATT and CDR2 as SNEGSKA (reference sequence). The CDR3 has 14 residues. Trimming stripped 2 bases from V and 2 bases from J, with 11 bases between. CDR3 sequence (DNA): TGCAGTGCTAGACGGGCTGCCCTCACAGATACGCAGTATTTT. Translating it yields CSARRAALTDTQYF.

V gene TRBV12-3 or TRBV12-4 combines with J gene TRBJ1-2; tentatively, D is TRBD1 (6 bases). The CDR3 has 13 amino acids. V lost 6 bases and J lost 8, with 16 bases in between. CDR3 coding DNA: TGTGCCAGCAGACGGGGGGCCATAGAGGGCTACACCTTC. Translating gives CASRRGAIEGYTF.

This clonotype was counted only a few times. The J gene is TRBJ2-7, the V gene TRBV5-1; TRBD2 is a possible D gene (5 bases). CDR3 length: 14 residues. The germline CDR1 and CDR2 sequences are SGHRS and YFSETQ. Trimming removed 5 bases from V and 0 bases from J, with 12 bases in between. CDR3 in amino acids: CASRLRGSSYEQYF. The DNA for the CDR3 is TGCGCCAGCAGGTTGAGAGGGAGCTCCTACGAGCAGTACTTC.

This clonotype appeared a few times. The chain joins TRBV24-1 to TRBJ2-2; 9 bases fit TRBD1. Trimming cost V 1 base and J 5 bases; bases outside gene matches: 4. There are 16 residues in the CDR3. Germline V gene sequence: CDR1 KGHDR, CDR2 SFDVKD. This CDR3 is CATSDFGTGRTGELFF. DNA of the CDR3: TGTGCCACCAGTGATTTCGGGACAGGGAGAACCGGGGAGCTGTTTTTT.

This clonotype was recorded at least ten times. The rearrangement links TRBV19 to TRBJ1-5; D perhaps matches TRBD1 (6 bases). CDR3 size: 13 residues. CDR1 is LNHDA, CDR2 SQIVND, per germline (reference sequence). The ends were cut back, 4 bases at V and 9 bases at J, with 13 bases in the middle. The CDR3 bases are TGTGCCAGTAGTACGGGGACATTCATGCCCCAGCATTTT. Residues: CASSTGTFMPQHF.